This T cell receptor beta chain was documented in a study of sequential checkpoint blockade in melanoma. Treatment: randomized to nivolumab then ipilimumab (arm A) or the reverse (arm B). The CDR3 runs 13 residues. Trimming left V 2 bases short and J 8 bases short, with 9 bases between. Germline V lookup: CDR1 SNHLY, CDR2 FYNNEI. The method was immunoSEQ multiplex PCR; TCRdb's version includes in-frame clones alone and lacks a portion of them. The sample includes more than 35,000 clones, about 88% of them seen just once. The sample consisted of CD8+ T cells sorted from blood (inferred from file names), taken from a patient given nivolumab and ipilimumab in sequence. This clonotype was obtained from a human donor with melanoma. The chain employs TRBV2 and TRBJ2-2; no firm D call. In nucleotides, the CDR3 is TGTGCCAGCAGTGAACCCCCGTCTGGGGAGCTGTTTTTT. Residues: CASSEPPSGELFF.